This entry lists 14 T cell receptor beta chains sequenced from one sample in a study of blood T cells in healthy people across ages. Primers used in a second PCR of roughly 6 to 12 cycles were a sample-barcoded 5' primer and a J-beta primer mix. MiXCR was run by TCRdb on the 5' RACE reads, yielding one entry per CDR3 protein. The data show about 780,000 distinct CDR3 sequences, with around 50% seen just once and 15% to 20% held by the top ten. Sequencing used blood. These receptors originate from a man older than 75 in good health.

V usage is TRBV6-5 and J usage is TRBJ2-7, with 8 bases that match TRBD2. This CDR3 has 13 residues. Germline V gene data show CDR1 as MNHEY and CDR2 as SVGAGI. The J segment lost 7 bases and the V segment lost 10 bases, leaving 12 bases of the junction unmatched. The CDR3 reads CATAGGRQNEQYF. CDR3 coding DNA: TGTGCCACCGCGGGAGGTCGGCAGAATGAGCAGTACTTC.

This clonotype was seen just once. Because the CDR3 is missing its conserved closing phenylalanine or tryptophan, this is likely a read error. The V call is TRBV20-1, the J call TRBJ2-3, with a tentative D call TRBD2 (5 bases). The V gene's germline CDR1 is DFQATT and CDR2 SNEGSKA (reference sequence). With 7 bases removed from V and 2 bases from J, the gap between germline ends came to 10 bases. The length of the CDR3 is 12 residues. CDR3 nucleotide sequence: TGCAGTGTTAGCGAGCACACAGATACGCAGTATTCT. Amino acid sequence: CSVSEHTDTQYS.

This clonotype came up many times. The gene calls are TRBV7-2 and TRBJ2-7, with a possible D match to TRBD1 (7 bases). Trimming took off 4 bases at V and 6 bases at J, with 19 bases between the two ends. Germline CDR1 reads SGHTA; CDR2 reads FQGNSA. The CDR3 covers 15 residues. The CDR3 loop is CASSSRQGGLGEQYF. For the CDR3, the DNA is TGTGCCAGCAGCTCGCGACAGGGAGGCCTCGGCGAGCAGTACTTC.

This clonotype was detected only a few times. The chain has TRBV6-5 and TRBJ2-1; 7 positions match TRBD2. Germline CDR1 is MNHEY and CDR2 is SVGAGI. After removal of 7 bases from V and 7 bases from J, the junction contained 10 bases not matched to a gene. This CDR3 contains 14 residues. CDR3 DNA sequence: TGTGCCAGCACAAGGACTAGGTCTGATAATGAGCAGTTCTTC. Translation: CASTRTRSDNEQFF.

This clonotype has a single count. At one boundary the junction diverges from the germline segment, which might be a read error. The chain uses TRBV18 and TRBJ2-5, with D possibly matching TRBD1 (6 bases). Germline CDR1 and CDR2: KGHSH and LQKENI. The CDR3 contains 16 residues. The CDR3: CASSPPGKGEQETQYF. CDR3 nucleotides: TGTGCCAGCTCGCCACCCGGGAAGGGGGAGCAAGAGACCCAGTACTTC.

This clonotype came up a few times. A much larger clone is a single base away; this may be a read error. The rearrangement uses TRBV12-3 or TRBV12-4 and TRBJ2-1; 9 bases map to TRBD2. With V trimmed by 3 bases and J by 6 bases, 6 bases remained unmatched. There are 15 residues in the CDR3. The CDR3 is CASSFGAGGLNEQFF. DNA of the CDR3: TGTGCCAGCAGTTTTGGGGCGGGAGGGCTCAATGAGCAGTTCTTC.

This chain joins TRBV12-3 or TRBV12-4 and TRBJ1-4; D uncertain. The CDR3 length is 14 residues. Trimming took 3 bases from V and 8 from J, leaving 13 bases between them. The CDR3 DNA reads TGTGCCAGCAGTTTGGACCACAGTGGCGAAAAACTGTTTTTT. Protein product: CASSLDHSGEKLFF.

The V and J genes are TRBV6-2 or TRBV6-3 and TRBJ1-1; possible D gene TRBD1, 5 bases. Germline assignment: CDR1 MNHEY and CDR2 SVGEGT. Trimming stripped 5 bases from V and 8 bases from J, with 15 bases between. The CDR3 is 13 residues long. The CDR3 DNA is TGTGCCAGCAGTGAGACAGCCAAGCGCGAAGCTTTCTTT. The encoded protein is CASSETAKREAFF.

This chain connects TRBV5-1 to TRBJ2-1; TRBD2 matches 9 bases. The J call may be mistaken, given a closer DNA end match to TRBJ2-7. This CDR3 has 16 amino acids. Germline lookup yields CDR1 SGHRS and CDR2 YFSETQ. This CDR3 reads CASSFNSGSSYNEQYF. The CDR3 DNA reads TGCGCCAGCAGCTTTAATAGCGGGAGTTCCTACAATGAGCAGTACTTC.

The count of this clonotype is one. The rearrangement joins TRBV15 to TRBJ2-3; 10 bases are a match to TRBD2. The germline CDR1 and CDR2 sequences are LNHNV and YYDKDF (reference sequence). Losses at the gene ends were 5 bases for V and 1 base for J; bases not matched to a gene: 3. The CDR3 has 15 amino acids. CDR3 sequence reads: CATSRGTSGTDTQYF. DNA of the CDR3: TGTGCCACCAGCCGCGGGACTAGCGGCACAGATACGCAGTATTTT.

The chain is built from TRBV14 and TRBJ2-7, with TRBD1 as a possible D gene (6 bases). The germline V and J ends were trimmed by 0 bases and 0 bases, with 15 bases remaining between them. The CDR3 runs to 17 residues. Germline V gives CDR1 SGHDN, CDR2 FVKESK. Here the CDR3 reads CASSQDQGLTSSYEQYF. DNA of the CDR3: TGTGCCAGCAGCCAAGATCAGGGGCTAACGAGCTCCTACGAGCAGTACTTC.

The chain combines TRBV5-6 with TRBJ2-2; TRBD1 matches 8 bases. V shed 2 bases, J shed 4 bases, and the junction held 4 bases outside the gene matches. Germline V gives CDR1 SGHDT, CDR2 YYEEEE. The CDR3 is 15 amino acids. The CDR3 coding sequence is TGTGCCAGCAGCTTCGAGACAGGGGCCACCGGGGAGCTGTTTTTT. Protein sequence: CASSFETGATGELFF. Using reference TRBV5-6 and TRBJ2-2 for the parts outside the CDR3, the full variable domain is DAGVTQSPTHLIKTRGQQVTLRCSPKSGHDTVSWYQQALGQGPQFIFQYYEEEERQRGNFPDRFSGHQFPNYSSELNVNALLLGDSALYLCASSFETGATGELFFGEGSRLTVL.

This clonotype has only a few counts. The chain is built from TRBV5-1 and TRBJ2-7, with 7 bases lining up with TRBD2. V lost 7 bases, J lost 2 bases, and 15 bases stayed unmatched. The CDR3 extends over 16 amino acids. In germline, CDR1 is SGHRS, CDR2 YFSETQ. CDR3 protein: CASPSLVSGGPYEQYF. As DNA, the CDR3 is TGCGCCAGCCCCAGCTTGGTATCGGGAGGTCCCTACGAGCAGTACTTC. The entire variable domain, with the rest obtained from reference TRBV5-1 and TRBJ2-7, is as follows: KAGVTQTPRYLIKTRGQQVTLSCSPISGHRSVSWYQQTPGQGLQFLFEYFSETQRNKGNFPGRFSGRQFSNSRSEMNVSTLELGDSALYLCASPSLVSGGPYEQYFGPGTRLTVT.

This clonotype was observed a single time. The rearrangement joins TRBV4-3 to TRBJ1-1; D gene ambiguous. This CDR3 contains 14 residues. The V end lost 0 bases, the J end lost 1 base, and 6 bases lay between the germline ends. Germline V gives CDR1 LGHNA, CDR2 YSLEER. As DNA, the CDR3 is TGCGCCAGCAGCCAAGATATGTGGAACACTGAAGCTTTCTTT. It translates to CASSQDMWNTEAFF.